This TCR beta chain was sequenced for a study of identical twins. Every donor was a healthy Caucasian. This clonotype appeared many times. The antigen remains unidentified. Notes on the study in general: Beta out-of-frame twin sharing showed a weaker excess.

V trimming: 7 bases; J trimming: 4 bases; junction bases outside the gene matches: 13. From germline, CDR1 is SGHAT and CDR2 FQNNGV. There are 15 residues in the CDR3. TCRdb independently ran MiXCR on the 5' RACE reads; one entry per CDR3 protein. The sample carries some 500,000 distinct CDR3 sequences, roughly an eighth recorded once. These data also featured in a second study, about yellow fever vaccine responses in identical twins.

The clonotype comes from a woman younger than 30 in good health. What was sequenced was CD4+ T cells sorted from blood. V gene TRBV11-2 combines with J gene TRBJ2-7, with 7 nucleotides matching TRBD1. The CDR3 loop is CASTQKQGLTYEQYF. CDR3 nucleotides: TGTGCCAGCACCCAGAAACAGGGGTTAACGTACGAGCAGTACTTC.